The 30 T cell receptor beta chains given below trace back to one sample, sequenced in a study of identical twins' blood T cells. MiXCR, applied by TCRdb to the 5' RACE reads, yields one record per CDR3 protein. The sample contains fewer than 450,000 distinct CDR3 sequences, 28% of which appear only once. The sequenced sample was PBMCs. These receptors originate from a woman aged 18 to 55 in good health.

This clonotype was recorded a few times. The rearrangement joins TRBV9 to TRBJ2-1; D is undetermined. CDR1 is SGDLS, CDR2 YYNGEE, per germline. V was clipped by 0 bases and J by 3 bases, with 4 bases between them. The CDR3 extends over 13 amino acids. The CDR3 loop is CASSVGYYNEQFF. CDR3 nucleotide sequence: TGTGCCAGCAGCGTAGGCTACTACAATGAGCAGTTCTTC.

This clonotype was recorded a few times. This rearrangement joins TRBV6-6 to TRBJ1-2; D perhaps matches TRBD1 (6 bases). Germline CDR1 and CDR2: MNHNY and SVGAGI (reference sequence). The CDR3 totals 14 residues. Trimming stripped 4 bases from V and 4 bases from J, with 13 bases between. Written as DNA, the CDR3 is TGTGCCAGCAGTTCGATTACAGGGAGCTATGGCTACACCTTC. This gives the protein CASSSITGSYGYTF.

On this clonotype itself: Its ends do not fully match the called genes, so a read error is possible. The chain is built from TRBV20-1 and TRBJ1-2, with D unresolved. The germline V gene encodes CDR1 DFQATT and CDR2 SNEGSKA (reference sequence). CDR3 length: 14 amino acids. The CDR3 reads CSAREVPPGYGCTF. The CDR3 bases are TGCAGTGCTAGAGAGGTCCCCCCGGGGTATGGCTGCACCTTC.

As for this clonotype: Compared with germline, one end of the junction differs, possibly owing to a read error. V gene TRBV10-3 combines with J gene TRBJ1-1; TRBD1 matches at 7 bases. Germline V gene lookup returns CDR1 ENHRY and CDR2 SYGVKD. This CDR3 has 15 residues. CDR3 DNA: TGTGGCATCAGTGAGTCGGGACAGCCGAACACTGAAGCTTTCTTT. This translates into CGISESGQPNTEAFF.

To note about this clonotype: A single base separates this from a much larger clone, so it may be a read error. This chain uses TRBV5-1 with TRBJ1-2; D remains unclear. The V end lost 2 bases, the J end lost 5 bases, and 16 bases lay between the germline ends. This CDR3 comprises 15 residues. The germline V gene encodes CDR1 SGHRS and CDR2 YFSETQ. CDR3 bases: TGCGCCAGCAGCTTAGAGGGCAGGCCACCATATGGCTACACCTTC. Its translation: CASSLEGRPPYGYTF.

This clonotype was picked up a small number of times. The CDR3 region has the DNA TGTGCCAGCAGTGCTCTGCAGGGGATGGCTGAAGCTTTCTTT. Translated, it gives CASSALQGMAEAFF. This sequence joins TRBV12-3 or TRBV12-4 and TRBJ1-1, with D perhaps matching TRBD1 (6 bases). V was shortened by 5 bases and J by 6 bases, with 16 bases between the two germline ends. This CDR3 contains 14 residues.

This clonotype showed up just a few times. V is TRBV2 and J is TRBJ2-2; D unclear. Trimming removed 6 bases at V and 1 base at J, with 9 bases between. Germline V CDR1 and CDR2: SNHLY, FYNNEI. There are 14 residues in the CDR3. This CDR3 reads CASRKEMNTGELFF. As DNA, the CDR3 is TGTGCCAGCAGGAAAGAAATGAACACCGGGGAGCTGTTTTTT.

The sample holds a few counts of this clonotype. J is TRBJ1-3 and V is TRBV4-3; D perhaps matches TRBD1 (6 bases). The CDR3 spans 15 residues. Germline loops: CDR1 LGHNA, CDR2 YSLEER. V shed 1 base and J shed 2 bases, with 9 bases lying between them. This chain's CDR3 is CASSQGDNPGNTIYF. CDR3 coding DNA: TGCGCCAGCAGCCAAGGGGACAACCCTGGAAACACCATATATTTT.

The chain carries TRBV20-1 and TRBJ1-1, with no clear D. The CDR3 has 12 residues. V dropped 5 bases and J dropped 1 base, with 8 bases sitting between them. From germline, CDR1 is DFQATT and CDR2 SNEGSKA (reference sequence). CDR3 protein: CSAGMSNTEAFF. The CDR3, as DNA: TGCAGTGCTGGGATGTCGAACACTGAAGCTTTCTTT.

CDR3 DNA: TGCAGTGCCCAGGACAGGGCCTATCAGCCCCAGCATTTT. This codes for CSAQDRAYQPQHF. The V and J genes are TRBV20-1 and TRBJ1-5, with 8 bases fitting TRBD1. V gave up 6 bases and J gave up 5 bases; unmatched junction bases: 6. The CDR3 runs 13 residues. Germline CDR1 reads DFQATT; CDR2 reads SNEGSKA (reference sequence).

This chain uses TRBV19 with TRBJ2-2; D unclear. This CDR3 is 14 amino acids long. V lost 1 base, J lost 1 base, and 4 bases lay in between. Germline V CDR1 and CDR2: LNHDA, SQIVND (reference sequence). CDR3 in amino acids: CASSIARNTGELFF. The CDR3 region has the DNA TGTGCCAGTAGTATAGCGAGGAACACCGGGGAGCTGTTTTTT.

This clonotype was counted between two and nine times. The V call is TRBV5-1, the J call TRBJ2-1; 7 bases align to TRBD2. There are 15 residues in the CDR3. Trimming at V came to 6 bases and at J to 3 bases, leaving 9 bases not matched to a gene. Germline-derived CDR1 and CDR2 are SGHRS and YFSETQ. The CDR3 bases are TGCGCCAGCACTACCGGGAGGTGGAACTACAATGAGCAGTTCTTC. Residues: CASTTGRWNYNEQFF.

The chain uses TRBV29-1 and TRBJ2-3; no definite D call. Trimming took off 3 bases at V and 5 bases at J, with 15 bases between the two ends. The germline V gene has CDR1 SQVTM and CDR2 ANQGSEA. The CDR3 length is 14 residues. This chain's CDR3 is CSVEGGSLLDTQYF. In nucleotides, the CDR3 is TGCAGCGTTGAGGGCGGCAGCCTCCTAGATACGCAGTATTTT.

This sequence joins TRBV7-9 and TRBJ1-1, with a tentative D call TRBD1 (5 bases). The CDR3 is 17 residues long. The V gene's germline CDR1 is SEHNR and CDR2 FQNEAQ (reference sequence). The V end lost 6 bases, the J end lost 5 bases, and 25 bases lay between the germline ends. In nucleotides, the CDR3 is TGTGCCAGCAGGGCTATGGATGGCAGGGCACGAGATACTGAAGCTTTCTTT. It translates to CASRAMDGRARDTEAFF.

This clonotype was seen only a few times. The chain couples TRBV6-2 or TRBV6-3 to TRBJ2-1, with unresolved D. The V end was cut by 5 bases, the J end by 5 bases, with 10 bases between. The CDR3 covers 13 residues. Germline V gives CDR1 MNHEY, CDR2 SVGEGT. The CDR3 spells CASSPRPNNEQFF. The CDR3 DNA is TGTGCCAGCAGTCCCCGACCGAACAATGAGCAGTTCTTC.

This rearrangement joins TRBV12-3 or TRBV12-4 to TRBJ2-1; either TRBD1 or TRBD2 may fit D (5 bases each). The V end was cut by 3 bases, the J end by 8 bases, with 23 bases between. This CDR3 contains 17 residues. CDR3 sequence (DNA): TGTGCCAGCAGTTTCGTGCCGGGGTCCTACTCACAGGATGAGCAGTTCTTC. It encodes CASSFVPGSYSQDEQFF.

This chain joins TRBV20-1 and TRBJ1-1; 10 nucleotides match TRBD1. CDR1 is DFQATT, CDR2 SNEGSKA, per germline (reference sequence). The CDR3 is made up of 13 amino acids. The V gene end was trimmed by 4 bases and the J gene end by 10 bases; junction bases not matched to a gene: 9. The CDR3 region is CSATQGQGRRAFF. DNA of the CDR3: TGCAGTGCTACCCAGGGACAGGGGAGGCGAGCTTTCTTT.

V is TRBV20-1 and J is TRBJ2-5; 10 bases map to TRBD2. Germline assignment: CDR1 DFQATT and CDR2 SNEGSKA (reference sequence). V shed 6 bases, J shed 4 bases, and the junction held 8 bases outside the gene matches. This CDR3 contains 14 residues. DNA of the CDR3: TGCAGTGCCCCGGCTAGCGGGAGCAGAGAGACCCAGTACTTC. Translating gives CSAPASGSRETQYF.

This sequence joins TRBV18 and TRBJ1-3; TRBD1 matches at 8 bases. CDR1 and CDR2 (germline): KGHSH, LQKENI. V lost 4 bases and J lost 4; bases outside the gene matches: 9. This CDR3 spans 16 amino acids. The chain's CDR3 is CASSRSDRAAGNTIYF. The DNA for the CDR3 is TGTGCCAGCTCACGATCGGACAGGGCCGCCGGAAACACCATATATTTT. Full variable domain (outside the CDR3, taken from reference TRBV18 and TRBJ1-3): NAGVMQNPRHLVRRRGQEARLRCSPMKGHSHVYWYRQLPEEGLKFMVYLQKENIIDESGMPKERFSAEFPKEGPSILRIQQVVRGDSAAYFCASSRSDRAAGNTIYFGEGSWLTVV.

This clonotype was detected many times. The chain carries TRBV29-1 and TRBJ2-5; TRBD1 might be the D (6 bases). The CDR3 sequence is 13 residues long. Germline CDR1 is SQVTM and CDR2 is ANQGSEA. Trimming removed 3 bases from V and 2 bases from J, with 10 bases in between. The CDR3, as DNA: TGCAGCGTTGATAGGGGGAATCAAGAGACCCAGTACTTC. The encoded protein is CSVDRGNQETQYF.

This chain joins TRBV3-1 and TRBJ1-4; a weak D match, TRBD1 (6 bases). The CDR3 contains 16 residues. The germline CDR1 and CDR2 sequences are LGHDT and YNNKEL (reference sequence). V lost 6 bases and J lost 5, with 19 bases in between. The CDR3 is CASSGGLAYNNEKLFF. The CDR3 nucleotides read TGTGCCAGCAGTGGGGGCTTGGCTTACAACAATGAAAAACTGTTTTTT.

The chain couples TRBV3-1 to TRBJ2-2; D is perhaps TRBD1 (5 bases). Looked up from germline, CDR1 is LGHDT and CDR2 is YNNKEL (reference sequence). The CDR3 is made up of 15 amino acids. V lost 1 base to trimming and J lost 1 base, with 7 bases between them. This CDR3 reads CASSQGDRNTGELFF. DNA of the CDR3: TGTGCCAGCAGCCAAGGCGACAGGAACACCGGGGAGCTGTTTTTT.

V gene TRBV7-2 combines with J gene TRBJ2-3; 12 bases are a match to TRBD2. The V gene's germline CDR1 is SGHTA and CDR2 FQGNSA. V lost 5 bases to trimming and J lost 5 bases; unmatched junction nucleotides: 8. The CDR3 loop spans 16 amino acids. CDR3 loop: CASSALLAGGKDTQYF. The CDR3 DNA follows: TGTGCCAGCAGCGCCCTACTAGCGGGAGGAAAAGATACGCAGTATTTT.

This chain links TRBV2 with TRBJ2-7, with D unresolved. The germline gives CDR1 SNHLY, CDR2 FYNNEI. The CDR3 is 13 amino acids. Trimming removed 5 bases from V and 3 bases from J, with 11 bases in between. The CDR3 sequence is CASSLSQRYEQYF. CDR3 bases: TGTGCCAGCAGTCTGAGCCAACGCTACGAGCAGTACTTC.

The chain links TRBV7-2 to TRBJ1-4; unclear D gene. There are 13 residues in the CDR3. The V end was cut by 2 bases, the J end by 3 bases, with 4 bases between. Germline V gene lookup returns CDR1 SGHTA and CDR2 FQGNSA. CDR3 sequence: CASSLQSNEKLFF. The CDR3 coding sequence is TGTGCCAGCAGCTTACAGTCTAATGAAAAACTGTTTTTT.

V usage is TRBV6-5 and J usage is TRBJ1-2; 9 bases map to TRBD1. J was trimmed by 4 bases and V by 0 bases; bases with no gene match: 3. The CDR3 totals 15 residues. Germline assignment: CDR1 MNHEY and CDR2 SVGAGI. CDR3 protein: CASSYSDRGVYGYTF. CDR3 nucleotide sequence: TGTGCCAGCAGTTACTCGGACAGGGGCGTCTATGGCTACACCTTC.

The V gene is TRBV6-5, the J gene TRBJ1-3, with TRBD1 matching over 7 bases. Per the germline V gene, CDR1 is MNHEY and CDR2 is SVGAGI. The CDR3 runs 14 residues. V gave up 8 bases and J gave up 4 bases; unmatched junction bases: 8. The CDR3 DNA is TGTGCCAGCCGACCGGGGACAGAGGGAAACACCATATATTTT. Amino acids: CASRPGTEGNTIYF.

The chain is built from TRBV3-1 and TRBJ1-6; perhaps TRBD1 as D (5 bases). Trimming removed 3 bases from V and 5 bases from J, with 11 bases in between. The CDR3 is 15 amino acids. CDR1 LGHDT and CDR2 YNNKEL come from the germline V gene (reference sequence). DNA of the CDR3: TGTGCCAGCAGCCAGGGACCGAGGCATAATTCACCCCTCCACTTT. Encoded protein: CASSQGPRHNSPLHF.

This clonotype was counted a few times. The gene calls are TRBV20-1 and TRBJ1-2; D unclear. The germline CDR1 and CDR2 sequences are DFQATT and SNEGSKA (reference sequence). The CDR3 sequence is 12 residues long. The CDR3 is CSARRGDYGYTF. CDR3 DNA: TGCAGCGCCCGCCGGGGTGACTATGGCTACACCTTC.

The chain combines TRBV6-5 with TRBJ2-5; D possibly corresponds to TRBD2 (5 bases). Germline V gives CDR1 MNHEY, CDR2 SVGAGI. The CDR3 totals 14 residues. V was clipped by 5 bases and J by 0 bases, with 10 bases between them. Here the CDR3 DNA reads TGTGCCAGCAGTGCAGGACTGAACCAAGAGACCCAGTACTTC. Amino acids: CASSAGLNQETQYF.